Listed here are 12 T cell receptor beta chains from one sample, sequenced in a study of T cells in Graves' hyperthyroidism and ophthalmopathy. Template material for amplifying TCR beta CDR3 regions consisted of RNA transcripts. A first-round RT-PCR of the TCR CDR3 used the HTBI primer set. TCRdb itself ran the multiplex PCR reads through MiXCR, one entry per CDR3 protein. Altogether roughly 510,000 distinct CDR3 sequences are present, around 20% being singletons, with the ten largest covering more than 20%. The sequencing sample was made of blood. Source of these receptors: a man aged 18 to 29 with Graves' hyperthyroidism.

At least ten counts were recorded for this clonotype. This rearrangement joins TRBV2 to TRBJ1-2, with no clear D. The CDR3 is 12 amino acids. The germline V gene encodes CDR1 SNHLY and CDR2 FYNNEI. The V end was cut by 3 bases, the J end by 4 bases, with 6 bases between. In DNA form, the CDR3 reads TGTGCCAGCAGTGACACGATCTATGGCTACACCTTC. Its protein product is CASSDTIYGYTF.

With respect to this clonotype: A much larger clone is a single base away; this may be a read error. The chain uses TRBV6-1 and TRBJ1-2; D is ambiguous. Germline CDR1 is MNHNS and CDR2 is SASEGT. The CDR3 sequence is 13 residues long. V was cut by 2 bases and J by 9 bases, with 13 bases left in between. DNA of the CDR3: TGTGCCAGCAGTGAAATAAGGGATGGAAGCTACACCTTC. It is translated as CASSEIRDGSYTF.

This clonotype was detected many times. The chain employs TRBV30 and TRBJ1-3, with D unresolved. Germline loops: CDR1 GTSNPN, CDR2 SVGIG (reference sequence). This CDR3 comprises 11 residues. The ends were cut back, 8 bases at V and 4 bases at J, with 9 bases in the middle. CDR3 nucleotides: TGTGCCGCGATGGGGGGAAACACCATATATTTT. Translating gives CAAMGGNTIYF. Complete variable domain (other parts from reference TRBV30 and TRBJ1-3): SQTIHQWPATLVQPVGSPLSLECTVEGTSNPNLYWYRQAAGRGLQLLFYSVGIGQISSEVPQNLSASRPQDRQFILSSKKLLLSDSGFYLCAAMGGNTIYFGEGSWLTVV.

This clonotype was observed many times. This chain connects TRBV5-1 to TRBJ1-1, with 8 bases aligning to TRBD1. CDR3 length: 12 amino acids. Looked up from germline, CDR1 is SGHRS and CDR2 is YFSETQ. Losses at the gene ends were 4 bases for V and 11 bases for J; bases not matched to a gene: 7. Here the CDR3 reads CASSGDRPGAFF. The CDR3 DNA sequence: TGCGCCAGCAGCGGGGACAGGCCTGGCGCTTTCTTT.

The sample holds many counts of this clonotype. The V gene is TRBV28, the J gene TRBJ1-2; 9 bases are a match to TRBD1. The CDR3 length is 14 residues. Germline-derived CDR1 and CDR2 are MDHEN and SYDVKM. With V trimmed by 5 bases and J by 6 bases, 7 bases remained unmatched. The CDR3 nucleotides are TGTGCCAGCAGTCTCTACAGGGGGCCCGATGGCTACACCTTC. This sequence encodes CASSLYRGPDGYTF.

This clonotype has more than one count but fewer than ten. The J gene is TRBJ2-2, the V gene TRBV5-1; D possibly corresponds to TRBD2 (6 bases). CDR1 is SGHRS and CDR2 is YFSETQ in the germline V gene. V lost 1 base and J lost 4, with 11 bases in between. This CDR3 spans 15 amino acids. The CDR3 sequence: CASSLTVGGTGELFF. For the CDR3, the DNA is TGCGCCAGCAGCTTGACAGTCGGGGGCACCGGGGAGCTGTTTTTT. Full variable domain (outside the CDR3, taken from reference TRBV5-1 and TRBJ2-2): KAGVTQTPRYLIKTRGQQVTLSCSPISGHRSVSWYQQTPGQGLQFLFEYFSETQRNKGNFPGRFSGRQFSNSRSEMNVSTLELGDSALYLCASSLTVGGTGELFFGEGSRLTVL.

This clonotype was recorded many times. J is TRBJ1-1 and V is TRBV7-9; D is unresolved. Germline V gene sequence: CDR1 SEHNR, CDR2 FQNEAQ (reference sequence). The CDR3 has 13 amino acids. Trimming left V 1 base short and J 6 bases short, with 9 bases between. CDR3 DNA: TGTGCCAGCAGCTTAGTCGAGTGGGCTGAAGCTTTCTTT. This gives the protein CASSLVEWAEAFF.

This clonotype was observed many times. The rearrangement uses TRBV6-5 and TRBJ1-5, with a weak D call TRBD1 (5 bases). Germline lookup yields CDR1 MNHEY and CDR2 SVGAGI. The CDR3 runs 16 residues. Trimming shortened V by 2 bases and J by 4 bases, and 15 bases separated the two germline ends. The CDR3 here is CASSYSSGGINQPQHF. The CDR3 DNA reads TGTGCCAGCAGTTACAGTTCCGGGGGAATAAATCAGCCCCAGCATTTT.

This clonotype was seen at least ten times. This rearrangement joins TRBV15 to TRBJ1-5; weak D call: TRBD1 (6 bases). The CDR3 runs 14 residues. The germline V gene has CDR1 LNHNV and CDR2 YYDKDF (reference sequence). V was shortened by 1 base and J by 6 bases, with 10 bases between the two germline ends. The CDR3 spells CATSRAGAGQPQHF. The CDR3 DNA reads TGTGCCACCAGCAGAGCGGGGGCAGGTCAGCCCCAGCATTTT.

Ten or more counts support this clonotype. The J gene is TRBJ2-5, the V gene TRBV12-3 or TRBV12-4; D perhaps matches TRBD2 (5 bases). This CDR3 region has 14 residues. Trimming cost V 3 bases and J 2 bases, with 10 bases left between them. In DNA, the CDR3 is TGTGCCAGCAGTTTTTGGGAGAAACAAGAGACCCAGTACTTC. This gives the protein CASSFWEKQETQYF.

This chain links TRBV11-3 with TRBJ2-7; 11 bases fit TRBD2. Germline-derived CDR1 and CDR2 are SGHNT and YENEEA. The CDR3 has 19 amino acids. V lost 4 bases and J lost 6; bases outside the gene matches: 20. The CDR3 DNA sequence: TGTGCCAGCAGCTCGCGGGGGCTAGCGGGGGGTAGAGGGCTTCTCGAGCAGTACTTC. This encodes CASSSRGLAGGRGLLEQYF.

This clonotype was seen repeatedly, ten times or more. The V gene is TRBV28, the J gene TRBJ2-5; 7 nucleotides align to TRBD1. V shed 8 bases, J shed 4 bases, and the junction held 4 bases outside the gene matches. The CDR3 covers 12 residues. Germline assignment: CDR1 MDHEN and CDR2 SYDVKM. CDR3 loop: CASQAGGETQYF. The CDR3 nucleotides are TGTGCCAGCCAGGCAGGGGGAGAGACCCAGTACTTC. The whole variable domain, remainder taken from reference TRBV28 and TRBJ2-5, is DVKVTQSSRYLVKRTGEKVFLECVQDMDHENMFWYRQDPGLGLRLIYFSYDVKMKEKGDIPEGYSVSREKKERFSLILESASTNQTSMYLCASQAGGETQYFGPGTRLLVL.